What follows are 25 T cell receptor beta chains derived from one specimen sequenced in a study of a mutant IDH1 vaccine in newly diagnosed glioma. Measured with immunoSEQ multiplex PCR; TCRdb has only the in-frame clones, and not every one. The table lists tens of thousands of clones, about 80% of them singletons. For these TCRs, the target antigens are not known. Time point specified: week 11, during vaccination. Topical imiquimod was applied with each vaccine dose, which held 300 ug of mutant IDH1 20-mer peptide. The source was PBMCs, collected from a glioma patient whose treatment included an IDH1 peptide vaccine. Receptor source: a man aged 35 to 55 with glioma.

The chain combines TRBV4-1 with TRBJ1-5; tentative D call: TRBD1 (6 bases). Germline V lookup: CDR1 MGHRA, CDR2 YSYEKL. Deletions cut 1 base from V and 5 bases from J, with 18 bases between. The CDR3 is made up of 17 amino acids. Here the CDR3 DNA reads TGCGCCAGCAGCCAAGGACTTAGGGGGAGTCGAGATCAGCCCCAGCATTTT. Protein product: CASSQGLRGSRDQPQHF.

CDR3 in DNA: TGCGCCAGCAGCCAAGTCCGAGCTTACTTAGATACGCAGTATTTT. Its protein is CASSQVRAYLDTQYF. The rearrangement uses TRBV4-1 and TRBJ2-3; D unresolved. This CDR3 has 15 residues. V lost 1 base and J lost 5, with 13 bases in between. CDR1 and CDR2 (germline): MGHRA, YSYEKL.

The rearrangement joins TRBV15 to TRBJ2-7; 7 bases fit TRBD2. Germline lookup yields CDR1 LNHNV and CDR2 YYDKDF (reference sequence). The length of the CDR3 is 16 residues. Trimming removed 5 bases from V and 3 bases from J; junction bases left unmatched: 13. The CDR3 here is CATSEAASGTSYEQYV. In DNA form, the CDR3 reads TGTGCCACCAGCGAGGCGGCTAGCGGTACCAGCTACGAGCAGTACGTC.

This clone was seen a handful of times. The chain is built from TRBV7-9 and TRBJ2-6; no definite D call. Germline V CDR1 and CDR2: SEHNR, FQNEAQ (reference sequence). The V end lost 4 bases, the J end lost 1 base, and 5 bases lay between the germline ends. The CDR3 runs to 14 residues. The CDR3 loop reads CASSSESGANVLTF. CDR3 in DNA: TGTGCCAGCAGCTCTGAGTCTGGGGCCAACGTCCTGACTTTC.

V gene TRBV11-2 combines with J gene TRBJ2-1, with D unresolved. The CDR3 spans 15 residues. Trimming left V 1 base short and J 6 bases short, with 13 bases between. Per germline, CDR1 SGHAT and CDR2 FQNNGV. The CDR3 nucleotides are TGTGCCAGCAGCTTAGGGGGTTCGGTACGCAATGAGCAGTTCTTC. Its translation is CASSLGGSVRNEQFF. The whole variable domain, remainder taken from reference TRBV11-2 and TRBJ2-1, is EAGVAQSPRYKIIEKRQSVAFWCNPISGHATLYWYQQILGQGPKLLIQFQNNGVVDDSQLPKDRFSAERLKGVDSTLKIQPAKLEDSAVYLCASSLGGSVRNEQFFGPGTRLTVL.

The chain joins TRBV7-8 to TRBJ1-3; D gene ambiguous. Per the germline V gene, CDR1 is SGHVS and CDR2 is FQNEAQ. Trimming took off 6 bases at V and 4 bases at J, with 13 bases between the two ends. This CDR3 is 14 amino acids long. The CDR3 DNA is TGTGCCAGCAGTTTTGACGGATTGGGAAACACCATATATTTT. It is translated as CASSFDGLGNTIYF.

The V and J genes are TRBV27 and TRBJ1-2; TRBD1 aligns across 8 bases. Germline V gives CDR1 MNHEY, CDR2 SMNVEV (reference sequence). The CDR3 is made up of 14 amino acids. Unmatched junction bases numbered 10, after V lost 5 bases and J lost 8 bases. The CDR3 here is CASSPTDRERGYTF. In DNA form, the CDR3 reads TGTGCCAGCAGTCCTACGGACAGGGAGAGAGGCTACACCTTC.

The genes are TRBV15 and TRBJ2-7, with 7 bases matching TRBD1. Germline CDR1 is LNHNV and CDR2 is YYDKDF (reference sequence). V gave up 0 bases and J gave up 3 bases; unmatched junction bases: 8. This CDR3 comprises 16 residues. The CDR3 protein is CATSRDRFGQDYEQYV. As DNA, the CDR3 is TGTGCCACCAGCAGAGATAGGTTCGGACAGGACTACGAGCAGTACGTC.

V usage is TRBV18 and J usage is TRBJ2-2; no firm D call. Trimming took off 2 bases at V and 3 bases at J, with 10 bases between the two ends. Germline CDR1 is KGHSH and CDR2 is LQKENI. The CDR3 loop spans 15 amino acids. CDR3 nucleotides: TGTGCCAGCTCACCAGGATCGCGGTACACCGGGGAGCTGTTTTTT. Protein: CASSPGSRYTGELFF.

The chain couples TRBV5-1 to TRBJ1-3; D not resolved. Per germline, CDR1 SGHRS and CDR2 YFSETQ. The CDR3 loop spans 15 amino acids. Trimming cost V 0 bases and J 6 bases, with 13 bases left between them. Here the CDR3 DNA reads TGCGCCAGCAGCTTGGGTACGACCAATGCAAACACCATATATTTT. Translated, it gives CASSLGTTNANTIYF. Supplemented by reference TRBV5-1 and TRBJ1-3, the full variable domain reads KAGVTQTPRYLIKTRGQQVTLSCSPISGHRSVSWYQQTPGQGLQFLFEYFSETQRNKGNFPGRFSGRQFSNSRSEMNVSTLELGDSALYLCASSLGTTNANTIYFGEGSWLTVV.

The chain combines TRBV10-1 with TRBJ2-7, with 7 bases aligning to TRBD2. CDR1 and CDR2 (germline): WNHNN, SYGVQD (reference sequence). Unmatched junction bases numbered 4, after V lost 4 bases and J lost 4 bases. CDR3 length: 13 residues. CDR3 sequence reads: CASSGLAVYEQYF. Written as DNA, the CDR3 is TGCGCCAGCAGTGGCCTAGCGGTATACGAGCAGTACTTC.

This chain connects TRBV7-2 to TRBJ2-3; D is unresolved. Germline-derived CDR1 and CDR2 are SGHTA and FQGNSA. CDR3 length equals 14 residues. The ends were cut back, 0 bases at V and 4 bases at J, with 8 bases in the middle. The CDR3 DNA sequence: TGTGCCAGCAGCTTAGCCCCTACCTCAGATACGCAGTATTTT. Translating it yields CASSLAPTSDTQYF.

The genes are TRBV6-4 and TRBJ1-2; D gene ambiguous. The length of the CDR3 is 17 residues. Germline V gives CDR1 MRHNA, CDR2 SNTAGT. Between the trimmed V and J ends, which lost 2 bases and 4 bases, there was a span of 20 bases. The CDR3 region is CASSDAETHGTSYGYTF. The CDR3 region has the DNA TGTGCCAGCAGTGACGCGGAGACGCACGGAACCTCCTATGGCTACACCTTC.

The V and J genes are TRBV5-1 and TRBJ2-1, with no clear D. Trimming stripped 0 bases from V and 3 bases from J, with 19 bases between. The germline gives CDR1 SGHRS, CDR2 YFSETQ. This CDR3 comprises 18 residues. The CDR3 sequence is CASSLDPPGPSNYNEQFF. The CDR3 DNA is TGCGCCAGCAGCTTGGACCCCCCCGGGCCAAGCAACTACAATGAGCAGTTCTTC.

The DNA of the CDR3 is TGTGCCAGCAGCAGATCGTTAGCGGCTGGGGCAGGGGTGGAGACCCAGTACTTC. The encoded protein is CASSRSLAAGAGVETQYF. The V call is TRBV21-1, the J call TRBJ2-5. TRBV21-1 is annotated as a pseudogene. The CDR3 contains 18 residues.

This clone was counted only a few times. V gene TRBV6-1 combines with J gene TRBJ2-2, with D perhaps matching TRBD1 or TRBD2 (5 bases each). The CDR3 is 16 residues long. V shed 4 bases and J shed 3 bases, with 15 bases lying between them. The germline gives CDR1 MNHNS, CDR2 SASEGT. DNA of the CDR3: TGTGCCAGCAGTGCGCAGGGAGTTTGGGACACCGGGGAGCTGTTTTTT. It codes for CASSAQGVWDTGELFF.

A few counts support this clone. CDR3 amino acids: CASSPTGVVMNTEAFF. The CDR3 bases are TGTGCCAGCTCACCCACAGGGGTAGTTATGAACACTGAAGCTTTCTTT. V and J are TRBV18 and TRBJ1-1; 7 positions match TRBD1. This CDR3 spans 16 amino acids. With V trimmed by 3 bases and J by 0 bases, 7 bases remained unmatched. Per germline, CDR1 KGHSH and CDR2 LQKENI.

The rearrangement joins TRBV5-6 to TRBJ1-5; D uncertain. The V gene lost 2 bases and the J gene lost 0 bases, with 15 bases spanning the gap. The CDR3 totals 17 residues. The germline V gene encodes CDR1 SGHDT and CDR2 YYEEEE. In nucleotides, the CDR3 is TGTGCCAGCAGCTTCTGGGCCGGGAGATATAGCAATCAGCCCCAGCATTTT. Translation: CASSFWAGRYSNQPQHF.

J is TRBJ2-1 and V is TRBV19; 11 positions agree with TRBD1. CDR3 size: 15 residues. Germline CDR1 and CDR2: LNHDA and SQIVND (reference sequence). After removal of 5 bases from V and 4 bases from J, the junction contained 4 bases not matched to a gene. DNA for the CDR3: TGTGCCAGTAGTTCCGGGACAGGGGGATACAATGAGCAGTTCTTC. Translated, it gives CASSSGTGGYNEQFF.

This chain uses TRBV14 with TRBJ2-3; TRBD2 might be the D (6 bases). CDR1 and CDR2 from the germline V gene are SGHDN and FVKESK. The CDR3 is made up of 15 amino acids. Deletions cut 3 bases from V and 4 bases from J, with 14 bases between. In nucleotides, the CDR3 is TGTGCCAGCAGCCATGTGACTAGGCGGGCAGATACGCAGTATTTT. It specifies CASSHVTRRADTQYF.

This clone was seen once. V and J are TRBV6-1 and TRBJ2-1, with D perhaps assigned TRBD1 or TRBD2 (5 bases each). The CDR3 runs 12 residues. V was trimmed by 7 bases and J by 6 bases, leaving 10 bases between them. Germline V CDR1 and CDR2: MNHNS, SASEGT. In DNA, the CDR3 is TGTGCCAGCAATGAGGGGATCAATGAGCAGTTCTTC. This gives the protein CASNEGINEQFF.

With respect to this clone: The missing conserved phenylalanine or tryptophan at the end of this CDR3 makes a read error likely. This rearrangement joins TRBV19 to TRBJ2-7, with D perhaps being TRBD1 or TRBD2 (5 bases each). The CDR3 sequence is 15 residues long. The V end lost 4 bases, the J end lost 3 bases, and 16 bases lay between the germline ends. CDR1 LNHDA and CDR2 SQIVND come from the germline V gene (reference sequence). CDR3 sequence (DNA): TGTGCCAGTAGTACCTCGTCAGGGAGCATCTACGAGCAGTACCTC. Translated, it gives CASSTSSGSIYEQYL.

CDR3 sequence: CASSRGGLFEETQYF. DNA of the CDR3: TGTGCCAGTAGTCGCGGAGGACTATTCGAAGAGACCCAGTACTTC. V is TRBV19 and J is TRBJ2-5, with a weak D call TRBD2 (6 bases). CDR1 and CDR2 (germline): LNHDA, SQIVND (reference sequence). Deletions cut 5 bases from V and 3 bases from J, with 16 bases between. The CDR3 extends over 15 amino acids.

This clone was seen a single time. V and J are TRBV7-6 and TRBJ1-1; D is unclear. The CDR3 runs to 13 residues. Germline V gives CDR1 SGHVS, CDR2 FNYEAQ. Trimming took off 1 base at V and 11 bases at J, with 14 bases between the two ends. CDR3: CASSLGPVEVAFF. The CDR3 nucleotides read TGTGCCAGCAGCTTAGGTCCGGTGGAAGTGGCTTTCTTT.

The CDR3 coding sequence is TGTGCCAGTAGTATAAGGGCCCACCGTGGTGAAAAACTGTTTTTT. Translated: CASSIRAHRGEKLFF. The rearrangement links TRBV19 to TRBJ1-4; D remains ambiguous. The germline V gene has CDR1 LNHDA and CDR2 SQIVND (reference sequence). V was shortened by 2 bases and J by 7 bases, with 14 bases between the two germline ends. CDR3 size: 15 residues.